Below, one T cell receptor (beta chain) is given with its context. This clone was found a few times. Its binding antigen is unknown. Per-base qualities were not stored, and no clone one base away is much larger. Library creation used the immunoSEQ multiplex PCR assay. For the multiplex PCR, a mixture combining 60 forward primers for TCR Vbeta segments and 13 reverse primers for TCR Jbeta segments was used. Amplification of the CDR3 region of rearranged TCR beta genes was performed with a multiplex PCR assay on genomic DNA. The amplified TCR beta libraries were sequenced on the Illumina HiSeq System as 87-base-pair reads. Turning to the authors' computational methods: Across the 670 or so repertoires, a later analysis counted 78 million or so unique TCR beta chains, around 10 million of which were shared by at least two donors. Raw reads were error-corrected and collapsed into unique sequences with a nearest-neighbor algorithm that merged closely related sequences to remove PCR and sequencing errors. CDR3 sequences were aligned to IMGT reference sequences to assign V, D and J gene segments. For a sequence to be retained, at least a six-nucleotide match to both a V gene segment and a J gene segment was required. A rearrangement counted as productive if the CDR3 had no stop codons and remained in frame with V and J, and every other rearrangement counted as non-productive. Following IMGT convention, CDR3 was defined as the stretch from the second conserved V-encoded cysteine to the conserved J-encoded phenylalanine. Sequences without an unambiguous match to a single V gene segment were excluded from the earlier analysis of almost 600 of the donors. In an earlier analysis of approximately 590 of the donors, V segments were called functional above 56.7% productive rearrangements and were called segregating when the between-donor standard deviation exceeded 5%. A statistical classification framework was built to diagnose cytomegalovirus status from the catalog of TCR beta chain sequences. In a later analysis, TCR nucleotide sequences were compared against IMGT/GENE-DB human TR gene sequences so that V and J genes could be assigned. Using the TCRdist pipeline, a later analysis assigned CDR3 sequences along with most-parsimonious VDJ recombination scenarios. In a later analysis, each TCR beta chain was defined by its CDR3 amino acid sequence together with its V-gene family, and reads lacking a unique V-gene family were excluded. To address suspected cross-contamination and a sequencing artifact, a later analysis removed under 600 highly shared, low-generation-probability nucleotide sequences. In a later analysis, a clonal expansion index for each public chain was calculated from normalized within-repertoire ranks of inferred template counts. A later analysis computed generation probabilities with a VDJ recombination model fitted to out-of-frame rearrangements, and checked the results against IGoR. In a later analysis, hypergeometric tests were used to score TCR-TCR, TCR-HLA and TCR-CMV co-occurrence, with a repertoire-size bias correction applied to TCR pairs. In a later analysis, false discovery rates were estimated by permuting HLA or CMV assignments 20 times. In a later analysis, co-occurring TCRs were grouped using DBSCAN, and TCRdist sequence similarity was added for clustering within HLA-allele-positive subsets. Co-occurrence clustering excluded repertoires with fewer than 30,000 or more than 120,000 public chains, plus five with anomalous nucleotide sharing. The immuneACCESS repertoire file appears here via TCRdb, limited to in-frame rearrangements. These files lack a portion of the clones; in checked studies, under half of the deficit traces to unresolved V genes, and the cause of the others is not known. From that table come the V and J calls and clone size; the DNA was used to work out D and trimming. Recorded for this sample are some 100,000 clones; 81% of them occurred a single time. The ten largest clones represent 1.2% of the sample.

In total, over 600 healthy bone marrow donors made up the cohort. At the time of sampling, every cohort member was nominally healthy, though immune exposures that went unrecorded were likely present. The donor was CMV seropositive and belonged to the group of about 290 seropositive cohort members. A peripheral blood sample was provided by each donor, and peripheral blood mononuclear cells were used for TCR beta sequencing. The Qiagen DNeasy Blood Extraction Kit was used to extract genomic DNA from the blood cell samples. The data belong to a study of cytomegalovirus exposure and HLA in healthy donors (dated by TCRdb to the late 2010s). Some background on the complete study: According to an earlier analysis of 587 of the donors, some 180 million T cells yielded over 100 million unique TCR beta sequences and approximately 300 Gb of sequence data. About five DR-DQ haplotypes were handled as single units for association and clustering, since linkage in the cohort was strong. Both class I and class II loci were covered by HLA typing, at four-digit resolution. The later analysis used no new phenotypic data to find candidate immune exposures, relying instead on TCR beta sequences and their occurrence across donors. The T cell repertoires of 670 or so subjects were profiled by immunosequencing and related to cytomegalovirus serostatus. A later analysis re-analyzed previously published TCR beta repertoires from approximately 670 donors and added high-resolution HLA genotyping to study TCR occurrence patterns. A later genetic analysis took genome-wide SNP genotypes for about 55% of the roughly 670 donors and used that subset as a discovery cohort. Of the roughly 400 genotyped donors, approximately 83% fell in the genetic ancestry cluster associated with self-reported Caucasian donors. Donor age, sex, ethnicity and CMV serostatus were compiled together with the repertoire data. Every repertoire in the discovery cohort had been generated on one and the same sequencing platform. Across 398 genotyped donors of the cohort, an average of about 250,000 unique TCR beta nucleotide sequences per donor were sequenced, and approximately 17% of those sequences were non-productive. Besides the first cohort of 666 subjects, a separate validation cohort made up of 120 different subjects was used. An earlier analysis of about 600 of the donors used high-throughput TCR beta sequencing to judge whether each TCR beta V gene segment behaved as functional or pseudogenic. To predict cytomegalovirus infection status, the study brought together high-throughput TCR immunosequencing, statistical association of individual TCRs with disease status, and machine learning. An early release covering more than 500 HLA-typed donors comprised around 300 gigabases of sequencing data and 85 million to 100 million unique TCR sequences. The study aimed to test whether signatures of past pathogen exposure could be identified by cataloging public T cell receptors. The number of typed donors differed by locus: about 629-630 for A, B, C, DRB1 and DQB1; approximately 540 for DQA1; some 610 for DPA1; and some 470 for DPB1.

Paper-wide results and their limitations: In an earlier analysis of about 540 of the donors, most TCR beta V segments were observed in productive rearrangements about 87% or about 30% of the time, broadly matching IMGT annotations. Approximately 16 rarely observed V segments, including chromosome 9 orphons, were excluded from the earlier analysis of approximately 600 of the donors because counts were too low. A later genetic analysis associated a missense DCLRE1C variant with V-gene and J-gene trimming of TCR beta chains, and an independent cohort replicated the association. Correlated functional status among segregating V segments might reflect linkage disequilibrium, but an unknown experimental factor could not be ruled out. At a false discovery rate of 0.05, a later analysis linked about 17,000 TCR beta sequences to specific HLA alleles. Because HLA typing was unavailable for some donors at each locus, only the typed subset was used in association tests. Presence/absence analyses assumed roughly uniform sequencing depth across donors, an assumption that may not hold. This cohort had only TCR beta chains sequenced, and the lack of alpha or paired-chain data limited which features could be detected. The authors suggested that the approach could potentially be generalized to other disease states and immunological phenotypes. Most TCR sequences were observed very rarely across donors, whereas some public TCRs were present in many individuals. CMV serostatus was the only immune exposure information available for the cohort. Cytomegalovirus status was reported to be diagnosed by the classifier with high specificity and sensitivity in both the original and validation cohorts. A further reported finding was that TCR beta sequences accurately predicted the HLA-A and HLA-B alleles for most subjects in the first cohort. Some IMGT-functional V segments, including TRBV6-2 and TRBV6-3, could not be told apart with the 87-base-pair reads, so those segments were excluded. A later genetic analysis reported fewer N-insertions in productive TCRs among donors in an Asian-associated ancestry cluster than the roughly 700-donor mean. A cluster of highly shared sequence variants was judged likely to be a technical artifact of the sequencing pipeline. In the study, some 160 TCR beta chains were listed as associated with cytomegalovirus. In vitro tests confirmed that a few of the cytomegalovirus-associated TCR beta chains recognize cytomegalovirus antigens. According to a later analysis, TCR association rates differed among HLA loci, with DRB1 alleles showing the most associated TCRs and HLA-C alleles showing the fewest. Most CMV-associated TCR beta chains appeared to be HLA-restricted in a later analysis, and the HLA associations seemed to be driven largely by CMV exposure. When HLA alleles, especially DR and DQ, strongly co-occurred, TCR associations were difficult to assign to individual alleles. Several of the top co-occurrence clusters appeared to be linked to parvovirus B19, influenza, CMV and Epstein-Barr virus, according to a later analysis. In a later analysis, HLA-associated TCR beta chains were found to be more clonally expanded and to have lower generation probabilities than equally common non-associated chains.

Relative to germline, V is missing 4 bases and J is missing 11 bases, with 15 bases of the junction outside any gene match. Spanning cysteine to phenylalanine, the CDR3 consists of 16 amino acids. CDR3 DNA is the only sequence kept; it has 48 bases, read in frame from the first base. The germline V gene provides CDR1 MGHDK and CDR2 SYGVNS. The chain employs TRBV25-1 and TRBJ1-5, with TRBD1 identical over 9 junction bases. Input material: PBMCs. This TCR came from a girl aged 2-10 years in good health and CMV-seropositive. CDR3 loop: CASSAHRGRILRSQHF. The DNA sequence is as follows: TGTGCCAGCAGTGCCCACAGGGGGCGGATATTAAGGTCCCAGCATTTT.